This T cell receptor beta chain derives from a study of radiotherapy plus CTLA-4 blockade in lung cancer. This clone was seen more than once but under ten times. With ipilimumab providing CTLA-4 blockade, focal radiation was administered to patients who had chemo-refractory metastatic non-small-cell lung cancer. After removal of 5 bases from V and 4 bases from J, the junction contained 2 bases not matched to a gene. In germline, CDR1 is LNHNV, CDR2 YYDKDF (reference sequence). The CDR3 runs 14 residues. Sequenced by immunoSEQ multiplex PCR; TCRdb stores in-frame clones only, minus some. Among 100,000 to 150,000 clones, roughly 80% were seen once, and the ten largest hold about 5%.

The sample in question was peripheral blood, obtained from a patient treated with radiotherapy plus ipilimumab. The clonotype comes from a human donor with non-small cell lung cancer who had a partial response to radiotherapy plus ipilimumab. The chain couples TRBV15 to TRBJ1-1; TRBD1 aligns across 12 bases. CDR3 sequence: CATSEGQGATEAFF. CDR3 bases: TGTGCCACCAGCGAGGGACAGGGGGCCACTGAAGCTTTCTTT.